This entry lists 25 T cell receptor beta chains sequenced from one sample in a study of cytomegalovirus exposure and HLA in healthy donors. PCR used 60 Vbeta primers and 13 Jbeta primers. TCRdb keeps only in-frame clones here, not all; method: immunoSEQ multiplex PCR. The table records about 190,000 clones, over 60% of them present only once. Sequencing was performed on PBMCs. All receptors derive from a young man in good health and CMV-seropositive.

The chain uses TRBV6-6 and TRBJ2-5; 7 positions match TRBD1. V shed 6 bases, J shed 2 bases, and the junction held 3 bases outside the gene matches. CDR3 length equals 13 residues. Looked up from germline, CDR1 is MNHNY and CDR2 is SVGAGI (reference sequence). The CDR3 DNA follows: TGTGCCAGCAGCCTGGGACAGCAAGAGACCCAGTACTTC. It encodes CASSLGQQETQYF.

The sample holds one count of this clone. The chain links TRBV6-1 to TRBJ2-1, with 9 bases identical to TRBD1. CDR1 and CDR2 from the germline V gene are MNHNS and SASEGT. The CDR3 loop spans 14 amino acids. Trimming took 6 bases from V and 12 from J; bases not matched to a gene: 12. CDR3 DNA sequence: TGTGCCAGCAGGAGGGACAGGGTAGTCCCCTCGCAGTTCTTC. This encodes CASRRDRVVPSQFF.

The chain carries TRBV9 and TRBJ2-5, with TRBD2 matching 7 bases. V trimming: 3 bases; J trimming: 1 base; junction bases outside the gene matches: 6. The V gene's germline CDR1 is SGDLS and CDR2 YYNGEE. The CDR3 has 15 residues. Here the CDR3 reads CASSAGLAAQETQYF. As DNA, the CDR3 is TGTGCCAGCAGCGCCGGCCTAGCGGCCCAAGAGACCCAGTACTTC.

Regarding this clone: The sample carries other DNA sequences with the same CDR3. The rearrangement links TRBV10-2 to TRBJ2-3, with 8 bases identical to TRBD2. The V segment lost 2 bases and the J segment 6 bases; nucleotides outside the gene matches: 1. Germline V lookup: CDR1 WSHSY, CDR2 SAAADI. There are 13 residues in the CDR3. CDR3 region: CASSEAGGDTQYF. CDR3 sequence (DNA): TGCGCCAGCAGTGAGGCGGGGGGCGATACGCAGTATTTT.

This clone was observed a few times. The chain uses TRBV7-3 and TRBJ2-1; 15 bases line up with TRBD2. J gave up 7 bases and V 1 base, and 2 bases lay outside the gene matches. The length of the CDR3 is 16 residues. Germline-derived CDR1 and CDR2 are SGHTA and FQGTGA. The CDR3 nucleotides are TGTGCCAGCAGCTTAATGGGGACTAGCGGGAGGAATGAGCAGTTCTTC. Protein: CASSLMGTSGRNEQFF. The full variable domain, with the rest looked up from reference TRBV7-3 and TRBJ2-1, is GAGVSQTPSNKVTEKGKYVELRCDPISGHTALYWYRQSLGQGPEFLIYFQGTGAADDSGLPNDRFFAVRPEGSVSTLKIQRTERGDSAVYLCASSLMGTSGRNEQFFGPGTRLTVL.

CDR3 protein: CASSFSGNSYNEQFF. CDR3 coding DNA: TGTGCCAGTAGTTTTAGCGGGAATTCCTACAATGAGCAGTTCTTC. The chain recombines TRBV19 with TRBJ2-1, with 8 bases matching TRBD2. CDR1 is LNHDA, CDR2 SQIVND, per germline (reference sequence). This CDR3 has 15 amino acids. V shed 5 bases and J 1 base; nucleotides not matched to a gene: 4. Based on the CDR3 plus reference TRBV19 and TRBJ2-1, the full variable domain is DGGITQSPKYLFRKEGQNVTLSCEQNLNHDAMYWYRQDPGQGLRLIYYSQIVNDFQKGDIAEGYSVSREKKESFPLTVTSAQKNPTAFYLCASSFSGNSYNEQFFGPGTRLTVL.

This chain uses TRBV6-5 with TRBJ1-6, with TRBD1 as a possible D gene (6 bases). The germline CDR1 and CDR2 sequences are MNHEY and SVGAGI. The CDR3 is made up of 16 amino acids. With 3 bases removed from V and 4 bases from J, the gap between germline ends came to 13 bases. In DNA form, the CDR3 reads TGTGCCAGCAGTTATGGGTCCAGGGGTTATAATTCACCCCTCCACTTT. Translated, it gives CASSYGSRGYNSPLHF.

This clone was counted between two and nine times. The V gene is TRBV10-2, the J gene TRBJ1-2; the D gene is possibly TRBD1 (5 bases). Germline V gene sequence: CDR1 WSHSY, CDR2 SAAADI. The V end lost 6 bases, the J end lost 4 bases, and 15 bases lay between the germline ends. This CDR3 region has 14 residues. Written as DNA, the CDR3 is TGCGCCAGCAGCCCGACAGAGCGTGGCTATGGCTACACCTTC. Its protein product is CASSPTERGYGYTF.

The V gene is TRBV5-1, the J gene TRBJ2-3; 9 positions match TRBD2. There are 16 residues in the CDR3. Germline CDR1 reads SGHRS; CDR2 reads YFSETQ. The V and J ends lost 2 bases and 0 bases, in that order; junction bases with no gene match: 4. The CDR3, as DNA: TGCGCCAGCAGCTTTGATAGCGGGAGTAGCACAGATACGCAGTATTTT. Protein: CASSFDSGSSTDTQYF.

Regarding this clone: Germline is not matched at one junction end, which may reflect a read error. The CDR3 nucleotides are TGTTCCAGCAGCTCAAACACTCAGCCCCAGCATTTT. Translation: CSSSSNTQPQHF. V and J are TRBV7-9 and TRBJ1-5; no clear D gene. CDR3 length equals 12 residues. The germline gives CDR1 SEHNR, CDR2 FQNEAQ (reference sequence).

In this sample, this clone turned up once. A read error may produce the germline difference seen at one junction end. The chain recombines TRBV7-7 with TRBJ2-1; TRBD2 matches at 8 bases. The CDR3 runs 13 residues. CDR1 is SSHAT and CDR2 is FNYEAQ in the germline V gene (reference sequence). The CDR3 spells CASSPGLAGEQFF. DNA for the CDR3: TGTGCTAGCAGCCCCGGACTAGCTGGTGAGCAGTTCTTC.

V gene TRBV30 combines with J gene TRBJ2-1, with 13 bases matching TRBD2. The CDR3 consists of 21 residues. The germline V gene encodes CDR1 GTSNPN and CDR2 SVGIG (reference sequence). Unmatched junction bases numbered 16, after V lost 0 bases and J lost 2 bases. The DNA of the CDR3 is TGTGCCTGGAGTGTAAAGCCGGGACTAGCGGGAAAAGGTGGCCCCTACAATGAGCAGTTCTTC. Amino acid sequence: CAWSVKPGLAGKGGPYNEQFF.

This clone has more than one count but fewer than ten. This sequence joins TRBV29-1 and TRBJ1-2; TRBD1 matches 7 bases. Trimming at V came to 2 bases and at J to 2 bases, leaving 2 bases not matched to a gene. CDR1 is SQVTM, CDR2 ANQGSEA, per germline. This CDR3 has 13 residues. The CDR3 DNA follows: TGCAGCGTTGAAAAGACAGGGAACTATGGCTACACCTTC. It translates to CSVEKTGNYGYTF.

V and J are TRBV30 and TRBJ2-7; 7 nucleotides match TRBD1. Germline V gives CDR1 GTSNPN, CDR2 SVGIG (reference sequence). The V and J ends lost 0 bases and 5 bases, in that order; junction bases with no gene match: 10. The length of the CDR3 is 15 residues. The CDR3 DNA reads as TGTGCCTGGAGTGTACCCCACAGGGGTAGGCACGAGCAGTACTTC. This sequence encodes CAWSVPHRGRHEQYF.

CDR3: CASSFTAGGLGETQYF. The DNA of the CDR3 is TGTGCCAGCAGCTTTACAGCGGGAGGGCTAGGGGAGACCCAGTACTTC. The V gene is TRBV7-2, the J gene TRBJ2-5; 10 bases match TRBD2. Germline assignment: CDR1 SGHTA and CDR2 FQGNSA. The CDR3 covers 16 residues. The V gene end was trimmed by 3 bases and the J gene end by 5 bases; junction bases not matched to a gene: 9.

This chain links TRBV10-2 with TRBJ2-1; TRBD2 agrees at 9 bases. CDR3 size: 16 residues. Germline V gene lookup returns CDR1 WSHSY and CDR2 SAAADI. V shed 2 bases and J 8 bases; nucleotides not matched to a gene: 10. The CDR3 nucleotides read TGCGCCAGCAGTGAGACAGGGCTAGCGGGAAGGGATGAGCAGTTCTTC. Translation gives CASSETGLAGRDEQFF.

V is TRBV30 and J is TRBJ2-1, with 8 bases matching TRBD1. This CDR3 region has 15 residues. The junction had 8 bases not matched to a gene; V was cut back by 3 bases and J by 4 bases. Germline V gene data show CDR1 as GTSNPN and CDR2 as SVGIG (reference sequence). The CDR3 DNA reads as TGTGCCTGGAGCTTACGGGACAGGCTTTACAATGAGCAGTTCTTC. As protein: CAWSLRDRLYNEQFF.

This clone has a handful of counts. CDR3: CASSASGYTF. CDR3 nucleotide sequence: TGTGCCAGCAGCGCGAGTGGCTACACCTTC. V usage is TRBV2 and J usage is TRBJ1-2; D remains unclear. Germline CDR1 reads SNHLY; CDR2 reads FYNNEI. V was trimmed by 6 bases and J by 7 bases, leaving 6 bases between them. The CDR3 contains 10 residues.

The chain employs TRBV19 and TRBJ1-1, with D unresolved. The CDR3 has 12 residues. Germline V gene data show CDR1 as LNHDA and CDR2 as SQIVND (reference sequence). Deletions cut 9 bases from V and 10 bases from J, with 18 bases between. The CDR3 region has the DNA TGTGCCAGGGGAGTACTCCCCATCCCAGCTTTCTTT. It is translated as CARGVLPIPAFF.

The chain links TRBV2 to TRBJ1-5; 8 positions agree with TRBD1. The germline CDR1 and CDR2 sequences are SNHLY and FYNNEI. V shed 7 bases, J shed 4 bases, and the junction held 9 bases outside the gene matches. The CDR3 covers 15 residues. The CDR3 is CASTTDREPNQPQHF. The CDR3 DNA reads TGTGCCAGCACAACGGACAGGGAACCGAATCAGCCCCAGCATTTT.

This chain links TRBV20-1 with TRBJ2-7, with no clear D. The CDR3 runs to 11 residues. Trimming took 5 bases from V and 5 from J, leaving 10 bases between them. CDR1 and CDR2 from the germline V gene are DFQATT and SNEGSKA (reference sequence). CDR3 DNA sequence: TGCAGTGCTTCACAGCTGGACGAGCAGTACTTC. It encodes CSASQLDEQYF.

This chain links TRBV6-1 with TRBJ1-1; a weak D match, TRBD1 (6 bases). CDR1 and CDR2 (germline): MNHNS, SASEGT. V gave up 5 bases and J gave up 5 bases, with 12 bases separating them. The CDR3 runs to 13 residues. CDR3 sequence (DNA): TGTGCCAGCAGTACAGGGTATGGGACTGAAGCTTTCTTT. It translates to CASSTGYGTEAFF.

V is TRBV5-5 and J is TRBJ1-1, with a possible D match to TRBD1 (6 bases). In germline, CDR1 is SGHKS, CDR2 YYEKEE (reference sequence). The V and J ends lost 2 bases and 0 bases respectively, with 11 bases between them. This CDR3 is built from 15 residues. This chain's CDR3 is CASSFQDSLNTEAFF. CDR3 DNA: TGTGCCAGCAGCTTCCAGGACAGCCTGAACACTGAAGCTTTCTTT.

The chain is built from TRBV5-1 and TRBJ1-6; TRBD1 might be the D (5 bases). Trimming took 3 bases from V and 6 from J, leaving 13 bases between them. The CDR3 totals 15 residues. Germline values: CDR1 SGHRS, CDR2 YFSETQ. The CDR3 protein is CASSSSGGSNSPLHF. The CDR3 DNA follows: TGCGCCAGCAGCTCCTCTGGGGGGAGTAATTCACCCCTCCACTTT.

As to this clone: The sample contains more than one DNA sequence encoding this CDR3. The chain is built from TRBV7-2 and TRBJ1-1; D call uncertain. The CDR3 is 12 residues long. V lost 5 bases, J lost 1 base, and 5 bases lay in between. Looked up from germline, CDR1 is SGHTA and CDR2 is FQGNSA. This chain's CDR3 is CASSSSNTEAFF. The CDR3 DNA is TGTGCCAGCAGCAGCTCGAACACTGAAGCTTTCTTT.